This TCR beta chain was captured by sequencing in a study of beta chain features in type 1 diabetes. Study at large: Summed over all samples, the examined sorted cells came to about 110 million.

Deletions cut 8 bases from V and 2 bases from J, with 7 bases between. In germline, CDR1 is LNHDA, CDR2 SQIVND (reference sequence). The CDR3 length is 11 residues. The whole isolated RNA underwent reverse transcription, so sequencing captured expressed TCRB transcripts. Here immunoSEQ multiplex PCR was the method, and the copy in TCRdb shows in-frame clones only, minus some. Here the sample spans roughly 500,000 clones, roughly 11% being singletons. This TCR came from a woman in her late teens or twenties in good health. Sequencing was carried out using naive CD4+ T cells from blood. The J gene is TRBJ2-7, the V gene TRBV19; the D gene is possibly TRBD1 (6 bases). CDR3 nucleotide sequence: TGTGCCAGTGGACAGCCCTACGAGCAGTACGTC. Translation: CASGQPYEQYV.